The 20 T cell receptor beta chains in this list originate from one sample, sequenced in a study of shared clonotypes between healthy human individuals. Measured with immunoSEQ multiplex PCR; TCRdb has only the in-frame clones, and not every one. Seen here are roughly 640,000 clones, about 96% observed once, and the top ten hold approximately 0.057%. The sequencing sample was made of naive CD4+ T cells sorted from blood. Specified subset: CD45RA+ positively selected. The receptors shown here come from a woman aged 25 to 39 in good health.

This clone was counted a single time. This chain connects TRBV11-2 to TRBJ2-1; 11 positions agree with TRBD2. The J segment lost 0 bases and the V segment lost 2 bases, leaving 9 bases of the junction unmatched. There are 19 residues in the CDR3. Germline-derived CDR1 and CDR2 are SGHAT and FQNNGV. The CDR3 DNA is TGTGCCAGCAGCTTATTTATGACTAGCGGGATGAGCTCCTACAATGAGCAGTTCTTC. Its translation is CASSLFMTSGMSSYNEQFF.

This chain uses TRBV7-2 with TRBJ2-1, with D possibly being TRBD2 (5 bases). Germline V gives CDR1 SGHTA, CDR2 FQGNSA. CDR3 size: 15 residues. Trimming pared 6 bases from V and 0 bases from J, leaving 12 bases between. Here the CDR3 DNA reads TGTGCCAGCAGGCCGACTGGGAGCTCCTACAATGAGCAGTTCTTC. Translation gives CASRPTGSSYNEQFF.

CDR3 DNA: TGTGCCACCAGCAGAGCTCTGGGGCGTACTTCTGGAAACACCATATATTTT. Translation: CATSRALGRTSGNTIYF. This chain uses TRBV15 with TRBJ1-3; maybe TRBD1 (5 bases). The CDR3 length is 17 residues. Trimming took 1 base from V and 1 from J, leaving 14 bases between them. Germline V gives CDR1 LNHNV, CDR2 YYDKDF (reference sequence).

In DNA form, the CDR3 reads TGTGCCAGCAGCGTAGGGGATGGGAGGGGGGCAGAAGAGACCCAGTACTTC. Its translation: CASSVGDGRGAEETQYF. The chain uses TRBV9 and TRBJ2-5; a possible D gene is TRBD2 (7 bases). V lost 0 bases, J lost 3 bases, and 18 bases lay in between. Germline V lookup: CDR1 SGDLS, CDR2 YYNGEE. The CDR3 is made up of 17 amino acids.

This clone was counted a single time. This sequence joins TRBV6-5 and TRBJ1-1; perhaps TRBD1 as D (6 bases). The length of the CDR3 is 13 residues. V was trimmed by 6 bases and J by 3 bases, leaving 11 bases between them. CDR1 and CDR2 from the germline V gene are MNHEY and SVGAGI. The CDR3 spells CASRSGVYTEAFF. The CDR3 DNA reads TGTGCCAGCAGGTCAGGGGTTTACACTGAAGCTTTCTTT.

V gene TRBV5-1 combines with J gene TRBJ2-7; D may correspond to TRBD1 or TRBD2 (5 bases each). Trimming cost V 4 bases and J 5 bases, with 19 bases left between them. Germline CDR1 and CDR2: SGHRS and YFSETQ. CDR3 length: 15 residues. The CDR3, as DNA: TGCGCCAGCAGCCCCGGGACCGAGGGTGTAAACGAGCAGTACTTC. Translation gives CASSPGTEGVNEQYF.

The chain carries TRBV29-1 and TRBJ2-7, with 7 positions matching TRBD1. Germline CDR1 SQVTM, CDR2 ANQGSEA. The CDR3 is made up of 12 amino acids. V lost 6 bases and J lost 0; bases outside the gene matches: 2. The CDR3 coding sequence is TGCAGCGTGACAGGGAGCTCCTACGAGCAGTACTTC. It encodes CSVTGSSYEQYF.

In nucleotides, the CDR3 is TGTGCCAGCAGAAATGACAGGGTCTCCTACAATGAGCAGTTCTTC. This codes for CASRNDRVSYNEQFF. V and J are TRBV28 and TRBJ2-1, with TRBD1 identical over 7 bases. The CDR3 is made up of 15 amino acids. V gave up 6 bases and J gave up 0 bases; unmatched junction bases: 5. CDR1 MDHEN and CDR2 SYDVKM come from the germline V gene.

The chain recombines TRBV5-1 with TRBJ2-3, with D uncertain. This CDR3 has 14 amino acids. Germline V gene sequence: CDR1 SGHRS, CDR2 YFSETQ. Trimming took 0 bases from V and 4 from J, leaving 9 bases between them. CDR3 protein: CASSLGSAADTQYF. The CDR3 DNA reads as TGCGCCAGCAGCTTGGGATCGGCAGCAGATACGCAGTATTTT.

On this clone itself: The same CDR3 arises from other DNA sequences in this sample as well. The chain is built from TRBV6-5 and TRBJ2-7, with TRBD2 matching over 7 bases. V lost 0 bases, J lost 1 base, and 0 bases stayed unmatched. The CDR3 runs 14 residues. Germline V gene sequence: CDR1 MNHEY, CDR2 SVGAGI. The CDR3 DNA reads TGTGCCAGCAGTTACTCGCGGGGGTCCTACGAGCAGTACTTC. Translating it yields CASSYSRGSYEQYF.

The chain recombines TRBV6-5 with TRBJ1-4; TRBD1 agrees at 10 bases. Unmatched junction bases numbered 7, after V lost 5 bases and J lost 7 bases. Germline assignment: CDR1 MNHEY and CDR2 SVGAGI. This CDR3 contains 15 residues. DNA for the CDR3: TGTGCCAGCAGTACCCTCGGGACAGGGGTTGAAAAACTGTTTTTT. Translated, it gives CASSTLGTGVEKLFF.

The chain links TRBV15 to TRBJ1-3; D not resolved. Germline V gene lookup returns CDR1 LNHNV and CDR2 YYDKDF (reference sequence). Trimming took 3 bases from V and 0 from J, leaving 6 bases between them. The CDR3 length is 14 residues. CDR3 bases: TGTGCCACCAGCAGGGTCCCCTCTGGAAACACCATATATTTT. Amino acid sequence: CATSRVPSGNTIYF.

The chain's CDR3 is CASRFRVENTEAFF. The CDR3 region has the DNA TGTGCCAGCAGGTTCAGGGTGGAAAACACTGAAGCTTTCTTT. The V gene is TRBV28, the J gene TRBJ1-1; perhaps TRBD1 as D (5 bases). There are 14 residues in the CDR3. V gave up 6 bases and J gave up 2 bases, with 13 bases separating them. Per the germline V gene, CDR1 is MDHEN and CDR2 is SYDVKM. The full variable domain, with the rest looked up from reference TRBV28 and TRBJ1-1, is DVKVTQSSRYLVKRTGEKVFLECVQDMDHENMFWYRQDPGLGLRLIYFSYDVKMKEKGDIPEGYSVSREKKERFSLILESASTNQTSMYLCASRFRVENTEAFFGQGTRLTVV.

The chain links TRBV27 to TRBJ2-1, with D hard to call. The length of the CDR3 is 15 residues. The V end was cut by 5 bases, the J end by 0 bases, with 11 bases between. Looked up from germline, CDR1 is MNHEY and CDR2 is SMNVEV (reference sequence). The CDR3 bases are TGTGCCAGCAGTAACGGGTCCAGCTCCTACAATGAGCAGTTCTTC. Amino acid sequence: CASSNGSSSYNEQFF.

J is TRBJ1-1 and V is TRBV6-1; tentative D call: TRBD1 (5 bases). Trimming cost V 6 bases and J 2 bases, with 10 bases left between them. Germline V gene lookup returns CDR1 MNHNS and CDR2 SASEGT. This CDR3 has 13 amino acids. DNA of the CDR3: TGTGCCAGCAGGCAGGGCATAAACACTGAAGCTTTCTTT. Its translation: CASRQGINTEAFF.

The chain is built from TRBV9 and TRBJ1-2; D is possibly TRBD1 (6 bases). Germline V gene sequence: CDR1 SGDLS, CDR2 YYNGEE. CDR3 size: 15 residues. V was clipped by 4 bases and J by 4 bases, with 17 bases between them. The CDR3 here is CASSPHNGQPYGYTF. CDR3 in DNA: TGTGCCAGCAGCCCCCACAACGGACAGCCCTATGGCTACACCTTC.

V usage is TRBV9 and J usage is TRBJ2-5, with a weak D call TRBD1 (6 bases). Trimming left V 4 bases short and J 1 base short, with 11 bases between. Germline V CDR1 and CDR2: SGDLS, YYNGEE. This CDR3 is built from 14 residues. DNA of the CDR3: TGTGCCAGCAGCCCGAGGGGGTCCCAAGAGACCCAGTACTTC. Protein product: CASSPRGSQETQYF.

This chain connects TRBV4-2 to TRBJ2-1; 10 bases align to TRBD2. The J segment lost 6 bases and the V segment lost 0 bases, leaving 5 bases of the junction unmatched. The CDR3 runs 16 residues. The germline gives CDR1 LGHNA, CDR2 YNFKEQ. DNA of the CDR3: TGTGCCAGCAGCCAAGATCGGGCTAGCGGGAGCAATGAGCAGTTCTTC. Protein product: CASSQDRASGSNEQFF.

The table lists this clone with a few counts. In the same sample, other DNA sequences code for this CDR3. The CDR3 DNA is TGTGCCAGCAGCTACGGGGGCTACGAGCAGTACTTC. This sequence encodes CASSYGGYEQYF. V is TRBV7-9 and J is TRBJ2-7, with a weak D call TRBD2 (6 bases). The CDR3 covers 12 residues. The V gene's germline CDR1 is SEHNR and CDR2 FQNEAQ (reference sequence). V was shortened by 4 bases and J by 3 bases, with 7 bases between the two germline ends.

The CDR3 sequence is CASTEDFGLAGGAYEQYF. In nucleotides, the CDR3 is TGTGCCAGCACCGAGGACTTCGGACTAGCGGGAGGGGCTTACGAGCAGTACTTC. The chain links TRBV2 to TRBJ2-7; 15 bases fit TRBD2. This CDR3 has 18 amino acids. The germline CDR1 and CDR2 sequences are SNHLY and FYNNEI. V trimming: 7 bases; J trimming: 4 bases; junction bases outside the gene matches: 14.